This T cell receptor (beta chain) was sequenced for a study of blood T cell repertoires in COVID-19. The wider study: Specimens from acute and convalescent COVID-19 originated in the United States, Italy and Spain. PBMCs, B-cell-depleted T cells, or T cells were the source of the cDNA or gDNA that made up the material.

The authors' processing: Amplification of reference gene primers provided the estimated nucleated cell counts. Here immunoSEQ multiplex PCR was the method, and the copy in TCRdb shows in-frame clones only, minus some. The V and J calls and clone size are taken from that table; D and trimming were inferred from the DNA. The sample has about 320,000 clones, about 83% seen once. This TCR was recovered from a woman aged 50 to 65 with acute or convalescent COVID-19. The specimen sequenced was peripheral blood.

CDR3 protein: CASSLPPSSGRMYEQYF. The DNA of the CDR3 is TGTGCCAGCAGCCTTCCCCCCTCTAGCGGGAGGATGTACGAGCAGTACTTC. This rearrangement joins TRBV3-1 (or the pseudogene TRBV3-2) to TRBJ2-7; 11 bases align to TRBD2. V dropped 4 bases and J dropped 4; count of bases not matched to a gene: 12. The germline V gene encodes CDR1 LGHDT and CDR2 YNNKEL (reference sequence). This CDR3 spans 17 amino acids.